This is a list of T cell receptor beta chains from one sample in a study of blood T cell repertoires in COVID-19. Libraries were prepared by immunoSEQ multiplex PCR; TCRdb keeps only in-frame clonotypes and omits some of them. The data show approximately 230,000 clones, almost 90% seen once. The sequencing input was PBMCs or T cells enriched from blood (not recorded which). These receptors were collected from a woman aged 45-65 years with acute COVID-19. Each CDR3 is given with its conserved first and last residue. D genes are given only for firm matches. Size is stated for part of the rows, as once, few or many counts, or as a class when the clone is expanded.

>.|TRBV28|TRBJ2-4|TRBD2
CASSPGLAGAGSAKNIQYF
TGTGCCAGCAGCCCAGGACTAGCGGGAGCCGGGTCAGCCAAAAACATTCAGTACTTC
>.|TRBV28|TRBJ2-5|TRBD2
CASSLWGEGQETQYF
TGTGCCAGCAGTTTATGGGGGGAGGGGCAAGAGACCCAGTACTTC
>.|TRBV28|TRBJ1-5|TRBD1
CASSSWTGDYSNQPQHF
TGTGCCAGCAGCAGCTGGACAGGGGACTATAGCAATCAGCCCCAGCATTTT
>.|TRBV7-9|TRBJ2-3|TRBD2
CASSSPGLAGGLDTQYF
TGTGCCAGCAGCTCTCCGGGACTAGCGGGAGGGTTAGATACGCAGTATTTT
>.|TRBV27|TRBJ1-6|TRBD1
CASSWTGEINSPLHF
TGTGCCAGCAGTTGGACAGGGGAAATAAATTCACCCCTCCACTTT
>.|TRBV13|TRBJ1-2|TRBD1
CASSWNRGPTSGYTF
TGTGCCAGCAGCTGGAACAGGGGCCCAACCTCAGGCTACACCTTC
>.|TRBV7-3|TRBJ2-3|TRBD2
CASSLEVVASGSTYTQYF
TGTGCCAGCAGCTTAGAGGTGGTCGCTAGCGGGAGCACGTATACGCAGTATTTT
>.|TRBV27|TRBJ1-6|.
CASSPTRQPLHF
TGTGCCAGCAGTCCAACACGACAACCCCTCCACTTT
>once|TRBV5-6|TRBJ2-7|TRBD1
CASSFRTGGYEQYF
TGTGCCAGCAGCTTTCGGACAGGGGGCTACGAGCAGTACTTC
>.|TRBV4-3|TRBJ2-7|TRBD2
CASSQPYSGTSDYEQYF
TGCGCCAGCAGCCAGCCTTACTCAGGGACTAGCGACTACGAGCAGTACTTC
>.|TRBV11-2|TRBJ1-1|TRBD1
CASSFWTGGTEAFF
TGTGCCAGCAGCTTCTGGACAGGGGGTACTGAAGCTTTCTTT
>once|TRBV7-9|TRBJ1-4|.
CASSLVIRDDEKLFF
TGTGCCAGCAGCTTAGTAATCAGGGATGATGAAAAACTGTTTTTT
>.|TRBV5-1|TRBJ2-7|TRBD1
CASSSGQGYEQYF
TGCGCCAGCAGCTCGGGACAGGGTTACGAGCAGTACTTC
>.|TRBV27|TRBJ1-5|TRBD1
CASSLSLPTGGAHQPQHF
TGTGCCAGCAGTTTATCGCTACCCACAGGGGGAGCCCATCAGCCCCAGCATTTT
>.|TRBV7-3|TRBJ2-7|TRBD2
CASSFRLAGPYEQYF
TGTGCCAGCAGCTTTCGACTAGCGGGACCCTACGAGCAGTACTTC
>.|TRBV7-6|TRBJ2-7|.
CASSSPGESYEQYF
TGTGCCAGCAGCTCGCCGGGGGAGTCCTACGAGCAGTACTTC
>.|TRBV27|TRBJ1-6|.
CASSSALRGSPLHF
TGTGCCAGCAGTTCGGCCCTAAGGGGGTCACCCCTCCACTTT
>.|TRBV30|TRBJ1-5|.
CAWSSWPQPQHF
TGTGCCTGGAGTTCCTGGCCTCAGCCCCAGCATTTT
>few|TRBV5-1|TRBJ1-2|.
CASSLSTRYGYTF
TGCGCCAGCAGCTTGAGTACACGTTATGGCTACACCTTC
>.|TRBV19|TRBJ1-6|TRBD1
CASSPGTGLAYSPLHF
TGTGCCAGTTCACCCGGGACAGGGCTGGCATATTCACCCCTCCACTTT
>.|TRBV28|TRBJ2-3|TRBD1
CASSRKGQEWTDTQYF
TGTGCCAGCAGTCGAAAGGGACAGGAGTGGACAGATACGCAGTATTTT
>.|TRBV5-1|TRBJ1-4|TRBD1
CASSMGQLDEKLFF
TGCGCCAGCAGCATGGGACAGTTGGATGAAAAACTGTTTTTT
>.|TRBV7-9|TRBJ1-1|.
CASSLGVTGDTEAFF
TGTGCCAGCAGCTTAGGGGTCACCGGGGACACTGAAGCTTTCTTT
>once|TRBV5-8|TRBJ2-2|.
CASRLGRRGGTGELFF
TGTGCCAGCAGGCTTGGTAGGAGGGGTGGAACCGGGGAGCTGTTTTTT
>.|TRBV6-5|TRBJ2-3|TRBD1
CASSYGTVSTDTQYF
TGTGCCAGCAGCTATGGGACAGTAAGCACAGATACGCAGTATTTT
>.|TRBV14|TRBJ2-2|TRBD2
CASSLRLAGGTGELFF
TGTGCCAGCAGCCTCAGACTAGCGGGAGGGACCGGGGAGCTGTTTTTT
>.|TRBV29-1|TRBJ2-3|TRBD2
CSVGLAGGPDTQYF
TGCAGCGTGGGACTAGCGGGAGGGCCAGATACGCAGTATTTT
>.|TRBV28|TRBJ2-7|TRBD2
CASSSGTSGYEQYF
TGTGCCAGCAGTTCCGGGACTAGCGGTTACGAGCAGTACTTC
>.|TRBV19|TRBJ1-5|TRBD1
CASSTLDRGHNQPQHF
TGTGCCAGTAGTACACTGGACAGGGGACACAATCAGCCCCAGCATTTT
>.|TRBV28|TRBJ1-6|.
CASKRGLYNSPLHF
TGTGCCAGCAAGCGGGGGCTCTATAATTCACCCCTCCACTTT
>.|TRBV4-1|TRBJ2-7|.
CASSQVTSHLMGEQYF
TGCGCCAGCAGCCAAGTTACTAGTCACCTCATGGGCGAGCAGTACTTC
>few|TRBV5-1|TRBJ2-7|.
CASSFERGSYEQYF
TGCGCCAGCAGCTTCGAAAGGGGGTCCTACGAGCAGTACTTC
>.|TRBV27|TRBJ2-5|TRBD2
CASSLRASGRETQYF
TGTGCCAGCAGTTTGAGGGCTAGCGGGAGAGAGACCCAGTACTTC
>.|TRBV7-6|TRBJ2-7|.
CASSLLGRYEQYF
TGTGCCAGCAGCTTATTGGGGCGATACGAGCAGTACTTC
>once|TRBV28|TRBJ1-6|.
CASSPQPSGNSPLHF
TGTGCCAGCAGTCCACAACCCTCGGGTAATTCACCCCTCCACTTT
>.|TRBV3-1/TRBV3-2|TRBJ1-6|TRBD1
CASSPMTGGVSPLHF
TGTGCCAGCAGCCCCATGACAGGGGGCGTTTCACCCCTCCACTTT
>.|TRBV27|TRBJ1-1|.
CASSLSQGPPRHTEAFF
TGTGCCAGCAGTTTATCACAGGGCCCCCCTAGACACACTGAAGCTTTCTTT
>.|TRBV28|TRBJ1-2|.
CASRAPGYYGYTF
TGTGCCAGCAGGGCCCCGGGGTACTATGGCTACACCTTC
>.|TRBV27|TRBJ2-1|TRBD2
CASSLRLAGGIEQFF
TGTGCCAGCAGTCTAAGACTAGCGGGAGGGATTGAGCAGTTCTTC
>few|TRBV2|TRBJ1-5|.
CASTRGDLGNQPQHF
TGTGCCAGCACTCGAGGTGACCTGGGCAATCAGCCCCAGCATTTT
>.|TRBV19|TRBJ1-2|.
CASSMRDRIYYGYTF
TGTGCCAGTAGTATGCGAGACAGAATTTATTATGGCTACACCTTC
>.|TRBV3-1/TRBV3-2|TRBJ1-4|.
CASSQRANEKLFF
TGTGCCAGCAGCCAGAGGGCTAATGAAAAACTGTTTTTT
>.|TRBV7-6|TRBJ2-2|.
CASSSRVAGELFF
TGTGCCAGCAGCTCCAGGGTTGCCGGGGAGCTGTTTTTT
>.|TRBV2|TRBJ1-1|TRBD1
CANNRGSTNTEAFF
TGTGCCAACAACAGGGGAAGTACGAACACTGAAGCTTTCTTT